This TCR beta chain was captured by sequencing in a study of T cells after yellow fever vaccination. Germline-derived CDR1 and CDR2 are LGHNT and FRNRAP. The CDR3 consists of 14 residues. Trimming took off 1 base at V and 4 bases at J, with 11 bases between the two ends. This clonotype was seen only once. TCRdb re-derived calls from the 5' RACE reads in MiXCR, one entry per CDR3 protein. The repertoire holds around 360,000 distinct CDR3 sequences, with approximately 10% as singletons. This sequence was found in a man younger than 30 who received the YFV17D yellow fever vaccine. The starting material was PBMCs, obtained on the day of the first yellow fever vaccination. V usage is TRBV12-5 and J usage is TRBJ2-7; no clear D. CDR3 amino acids: CASGLAPNFYEQYF. As DNA, the CDR3 is TGTGCTAGTGGTTTGGCCCCCAACTTTTACGAGCAGTACTTC.